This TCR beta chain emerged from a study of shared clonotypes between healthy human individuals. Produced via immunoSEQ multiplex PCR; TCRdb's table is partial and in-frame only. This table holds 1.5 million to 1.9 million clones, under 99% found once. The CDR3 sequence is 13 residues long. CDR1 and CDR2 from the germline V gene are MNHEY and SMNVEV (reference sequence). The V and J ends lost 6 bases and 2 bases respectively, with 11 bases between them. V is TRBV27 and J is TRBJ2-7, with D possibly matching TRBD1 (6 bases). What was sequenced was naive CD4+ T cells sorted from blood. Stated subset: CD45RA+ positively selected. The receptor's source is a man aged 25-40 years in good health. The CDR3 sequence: CASRQGLTYEQYF. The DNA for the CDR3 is TGTGCCAGCAGACAGGGCCTAACCTACGAGCAGTACTTC.